Listed below are T cell receptor beta chains from one sample, sequenced in a study of T cells after yellow fever vaccination. TCRdb itself ran the 5' RACE reads through MiXCR, one entry per CDR3 protein. In the table there are more than 350,000 distinct CDR3 sequences, approximately 10% of which are singletons. Here the sequenced sample was PBMCs, taken on the day of the first yellow fever vaccination. These receptors were collected from a man between 18 and 35 years old who received the YFV17D yellow fever vaccine. Each CDR3 is given with its conserved first and last residue. A D gene is named only where the DNA matches it firmly. Clone size is not always given. Where it is, it says once, few, many or a class for expanded clones.

D	V	size	J	DNA	CDR3
TRBD2	TRBV4-1	few	TRBJ2-5	TGCGCCAGCAGCCAGTTAGCGGGGGTAGGGACCCAGTACTTC	CASSQLAGVGTQYF
-	TRBV7-6	-	TRBJ2-5	TGTGCCAGCAGCGGGGACTGGGGGGAGACCCAGTACTTC	CASSGDWGETQYF
TRBD2	TRBV2	-	TRBJ2-1	TGTGCCAGCAGTCCTTTCGGGGCGGGGGGGTACGATGAGCAGTTCTTC	CASSPFGAGGYDEQFF
-	TRBV12-3/TRBV12-4	many	TRBJ2-1	TGTGCCAGCATCTGGGGGGCCTCCTACAATGAGCAGTTCTTC	CASIWGASYNEQFF
-	TRBV6-1	few	TRBJ1-1	TGTGCCAGCAATAGACAGCTGAACACTGAAGCTTTCTTT	CASNRQLNTEAFF
-	TRBV3-1	-	TRBJ2-6	TGTGCCAGCAGCCATACTGGGGCCAACGTCCTGACTTTC	CASSHTGANVLTF
-	TRBV5-1	few	TRBJ1-5	TGCGCCAGCAGCTTGGCAGGGTCTGAGCCCCAGCATTTT	CASSLAGSEPQHF
-	TRBV7-6	-	TRBJ1-1	TGTGCCAGCAGCTATAGGGGGGGGTTGTACACTGAAGCTTTCTTT	CASSYRGGLYTEAFF
-	TRBV3-1	few	TRBJ2-3	TGTGCCAGCAGCCATGGGGGAGGAGCAGATACGCAGTATTTT	CASSHGGGADTQYF
-	TRBV7-8	few	TRBJ2-4	TGTGCCAGCAGCCCTCCCGGGGTGATAGCCAAAAACATTCAGTACTTC	CASSPPGVIAKNIQYF
TRBD1	TRBV18	-	TRBJ1-2	TGTGCCAGCTCACCCTCACAGGGGGCGCCCGGCTACACCTTC	CASSPSQGAPGYTF
-	TRBV4-1	-	TRBJ1-6	TGCGCCAGCAGCACTGTGGCTTCACCCCTCCACTTT	CASSTVASPLHF
-	TRBV20-1	few	TRBJ1-5	TGCAGTGCTAGTTCCGGTTGGAATCAGCCCCAGCATTTT	CSASSGWNQPQHF
TRBD2	TRBV12-3/TRBV12-4	many	TRBJ2-5	TGTGCCAGCACCCTTGGACTAGCGGGTCAAGAGACCCAGTACTTC	CASTLGLAGQETQYF
-	TRBV6-1	-	TRBJ2-1	TGTGCCAGCAGTGAAGCAGGGAATGAGCAGTTCTTC	CASSEAGNEQFF
-	TRBV24-1	-	TRBJ2-1	TGTGCCACCAGTGCCAGGGGGGGATACAATGAGCAGTTCTTC	CATSARGGYNEQFF
-	TRBV7-2	-	TRBJ1-1	TGTGCCAGCAGCTCGGTAACAGGGTCCCACACTGAAGCTTTCTTT	CASSSVTGSHTEAFF
-	TRBV24-1	few	TRBJ2-1	TGTGCCACCAGTGACAGGGGTAGGAATGAGCAGTTCTTC	CATSDRGRNEQFF
-	TRBV27	-	TRBJ2-7	TGTGCCAGCAGTCAGTCGGCGGGGACAGCACGGACCTACGAGCAGTACTTC	CASSQSAGTARTYEQYF
TRBD1	TRBV20-1	few	TRBJ1-6	TGCAGTGCTCCACAGGGGGGATTTAATAATTCACCCCTCCACTTT	CSAPQGGFNNSPLHF
-	TRBV3-1	-	TRBJ1-2	TGTGCCAGCAGCCCCGCGGCTGGGGCGCGGGGCTACACCTTC	CASSPAAGARGYTF
-	TRBV7-9	few	TRBJ1-1	TGTGCCAGCAGCTTCCCCTCCCGCCGAGAAGCTTTCTTT	CASSFPSRREAFF
TRBD1	TRBV7-6	-	TRBJ2-3	TGTGCCAGCAGCTTCCAGGACAGGGGAGTGGCAGATACGCAGTATTTT	CASSFQDRGVADTQYF
-	TRBV10-3	few	TRBJ2-7	TGTGCCATCAGTGAGTTCTCCCGACAGACTCATTGGGGGGAGCAGTACTTC	CAISEFSRQTHWGEQYF
-	TRBV5-4	few	TRBJ1-1	TGTGCCAGCAGCTCGCAGGGGATCGAAGCTTTCTTT	CASSSQGIEAFF
-	TRBV4-1	few	TRBJ1-5	TGCGCCAGCAGCCAAGGGTTGGGGGGAAAAGTCGGGCAGCCCCAGCATTTT	CASSQGLGGKVGQPQHF
TRBD1	TRBV6-1	-	TRBJ2-7	TGTGCCAGCAGCGGGGACAGGTACGAGCAGTACTTC	CASSGDRYEQYF
TRBD2	TRBV5-1	-	TRBJ2-1	TGCGCCAGCAGCAGCCGGGGGGGAGATTACAATGAGCAGTTCTTC	CASSSRGGDYNEQFF
-	TRBV21-1	-	TRBJ1-3	TGTGCCAGCAGCAATCGTAAGCGGAGAAACACCATATATTTT	CASSNRKRRNTIYF